These 32 T cell receptor beta chains share one sample of origin, sequenced in a study of cytomegalovirus exposure and HLA in healthy donors. It was with 60 Vbeta and 13 Jbeta primers that the PCR ran. Libraries were prepared by immunoSEQ multiplex PCR; TCRdb keeps only in-frame clonotypes and omits some of them. Counted here are a few hundred thousand clones, roughly 80% occurring once; the ten biggest clones make up about 0.28%. Material: PBMCs. These receptors came from a girl aged 2-15 years in good health and CMV-seronegative.

The count of this clone is one. V is TRBV6-1 and J is TRBJ1-2, with TRBD1 as a possible D gene (6 bases). V was clipped by 1 base and J by 6 bases, with 9 bases between them. Germline V gives CDR1 MNHNS, CDR2 SASEGT. CDR3 length: 13 residues. CDR3 DNA sequence: TGTGCCAGCAGTGAAGTAACAGGGAATGGCTACACCTTC. It yields the protein CASSEVTGNGYTF.

The rearrangement uses TRBV7-6 and TRBJ2-1; D gene unclear. The germline V and J ends were trimmed by 5 bases and 7 bases, with 12 bases remaining between them. This CDR3 spans 13 amino acids. Germline CDR1 is SGHVS and CDR2 is FNYEAQ. Here the CDR3 DNA reads TGTGCCAGCAGCCCCCAATCACGGAATGAGCAGTTCTTC. This codes for CASSPQSRNEQFF.

This clone was observed once. J is TRBJ1-4 and V is TRBV7-9, with D possibly TRBD1 on 5 matching bases. Germline V lookup: CDR1 SEHNR, CDR2 FQNEAQ (reference sequence). The CDR3 loop spans 13 amino acids. Trimming took 5 bases from V and 7 from J, leaving 11 bases between them. The CDR3 protein is CASSSGGGEKLFF. CDR3 nucleotides: TGTGCCAGCAGCAGCGGCGGGGGTGAAAAACTGTTTTTT. Filled out from reference TRBV7-9 and TRBJ1-4, the complete variable domain reads DTGVSQNPRHKITKRGQNVTFRCDPISEHNRLYWYRQTLGQGPEFLTYFQNEAQLEKSRLLSDRFSAERPKGSFSTLEIQRTEQGDSAMYLCASSSGGGEKLFFGSGTQLSVL.

Concerning this clone itself: The same CDR3 also results from other DNA sequences found in this sample. The rearrangement links TRBV10-3 to TRBJ1-4; D is perhaps TRBD1 (5 bases). Trimming left V 3 bases short and J 6 bases short, with 8 bases between. CDR1 and CDR2 from the germline V gene are ENHRY and SYGVKD. The CDR3 contains 13 residues. The CDR3 DNA is TGTGCCATCAGTGAAGAGACAGATGAAAAACTGTTTTTT. It specifies CAISEETDEKLFF.

This clone appeared a few times. The chain has TRBV2 and TRBJ2-7; 9 bases line up with TRBD1. CDR1 is SNHLY and CDR2 is FYNNEI in the germline V gene. Unmatched junction bases numbered 10, after V lost 6 bases and J lost 4 bases. The CDR3 consists of 15 residues. The CDR3 DNA is TGTGCCAGCAGACCGGACAGGGGTCAAAATTACGAGCAGTACTTC. This translates into CASRPDRGQNYEQYF.

The gene calls are TRBV6-5 and TRBJ2-7; D uncertain. CDR1 and CDR2 from the germline V gene are MNHEY and SVGAGI. This CDR3 contains 13 residues. Trimming removed 10 bases from V and 2 bases from J, with 15 bases in between. DNA for the CDR3: TGTGCCACCTACAGCCCCCTCGCCTACGAGCAGTACTTC. Amino acid sequence: CATYSPLAYEQYF.

This chain uses TRBV7-8 with TRBJ2-2, with 11 bases matching TRBD2. Germline V lookup: CDR1 SGHVS, CDR2 FQNEAQ. V lost 3 bases, J lost 7 bases, and 7 bases stayed unmatched. The CDR3 consists of 16 residues. DNA for the CDR3: TGTGCCAGCAGCTTGATACTAGCGGGGGTGGTCGGGGAGCTGTTTTTT. Translated, it gives CASSLILAGVVGELFF.

With regard to this clone: One junction end does not reproduce the germline sequence, and a read error may be involved. J is TRBJ2-7 and V is TRBV11-2, with 9 bases identical to TRBD1. Per germline, CDR1 SGHAT and CDR2 FQNNGV. This CDR3 region has 13 residues. CDR3 amino acids: CASSLAGQGQSHF. The CDR3 coding sequence is TGTGCCAGCAGCTTAGCGGGACAGGGCCAATCTCACTTC.

This clone appeared a few times. The chain is built from TRBV5-6 and TRBJ2-5; D possibly corresponds to TRBD2 (5 bases). This CDR3 has 18 amino acids. Germline values: CDR1 SGHDT, CDR2 YYEEEE. V lost 2 bases and J 4 bases, leaving 24 bases between the germline ends. Here the CDR3 reads CASSLPTEVVGIRETQYF. CDR3 in DNA: TGTGCCAGCAGCTTACCGACGGAGGTGGTGGGGATTCGAGAGACCCAGTACTTC.

J is TRBJ1-4 and V is TRBV5-1, with D possibly being TRBD1 (6 bases). This CDR3 has 13 amino acids. Trimming took 4 bases from V and 5 from J, leaving 9 bases between them. Looked up from germline, CDR1 is SGHRS and CDR2 is YFSETQ. The CDR3 protein is CASSGGQNEKLFF. In DNA form, the CDR3 reads TGCGCCAGCAGCGGCGGACAGAATGAAAAACTGTTTTTT.

The CDR3 DNA reads as TGTGCCAGCAGTTTTGGTTGGCGGGGGGATAAACAAGAGACCCAGTACTTC. Translated: CASSFGWRGDKQETQYF. The chain has TRBV27 and TRBJ2-5; 8 bases are shared with TRBD2. With 3 bases clipped from V and 2 bases from J, the junction kept 11 bases outside the gene matches. CDR1 and CDR2 (germline): MNHEY, SMNVEV (reference sequence). The CDR3 is 17 residues long.

V usage is TRBV19 and J usage is TRBJ2-7; TRBD2 might be the D (6 bases). Germline CDR1 reads LNHDA; CDR2 reads SQIVND (reference sequence). The V and J ends lost 3 bases and 0 bases respectively, with 18 bases between them. The CDR3 spans 17 residues. Here the CDR3 DNA reads TGTGCCAGTAGTATCGCCCACACTAGCTGGGGCTCCTACGAGCAGTACTTC. Translation gives CASSIAHTSWGSYEQYF.

The chain joins TRBV18 to TRBJ2-5, with 8 nucleotides matching TRBD2. Germline CDR1 and CDR2: KGHSH and LQKENI. The V segment lost 3 bases and the J segment 11 bases; nucleotides outside the gene matches: 14. The CDR3 sequence is 15 residues long. CDR3 region: CASSPPPAGEGRQYF. The CDR3 DNA reads TGTGCCAGCTCACCCCCCCCAGCGGGAGAGGGTAGGCAGTACTTC.

The V and J genes are TRBV4-1 and TRBJ1-6; TRBD1 agrees at 9 bases. CDR1 MGHRA and CDR2 YSYEKL come from the germline V gene. J lost 4 bases, V lost 3 bases, and 16 bases had no gene match. This CDR3 has 20 residues. In DNA form, the CDR3 reads TGCGCCAGCAGCCACGTAGGGACAGGGATATTCTTCGGTTATAATTCACCCCTCCACTTT. Translated, it gives CASSHVGTGIFFGYNSPLHF.

This clone showed up just once. The chain employs TRBV2 and TRBJ2-5; D unresolved. Germline V CDR1 and CDR2: SNHLY, FYNNEI. The V end was cut by 3 bases, the J end by 4 bases, with 3 bases between. The CDR3 contains 11 residues. The CDR3 region has the DNA TGTGCCAGCAGTGACGTAGAGACCCAGTACTTC. Its protein product is CASSDVETQYF.

The chain has TRBV6-5 and TRBJ1-5; D gene uncertain. The CDR3 has 15 residues. Trimming left V 0 bases short and J 1 base short, with 7 bases between. Germline values: CDR1 MNHEY, CDR2 SVGAGI. CDR3 in amino acids: CASSYSGNSNQPQHF. CDR3 nucleotides: TGTGCCAGCAGTTACTCCGGTAACAGCAATCAGCCCCAGCATTTT.

This clone turned up a few times. The rearrangement uses TRBV19 and TRBJ1-5; D is ambiguous. Between the trimmed V and J ends, which lost 8 bases and 1 base, there was a span of 12 bases. Germline loops: CDR1 LNHDA, CDR2 SQIVND (reference sequence). CDR3 length: 14 amino acids. The CDR3, as DNA: TGTGCCAGTGGAGGACGGGTGAGCAATCAGCCCCAGCATTTT. Translation gives CASGGRVSNQPQHF.

This chain connects TRBV14 to TRBJ1-3, with 8 bases fitting TRBD1. The J segment lost 4 bases and the V segment lost 1 base, leaving 21 bases of the junction unmatched. There are 21 residues in the CDR3. Germline CDR1 reads SGHDN; CDR2 reads FVKESK. The CDR3 loop reads CASSQVGARRQGFASGNTIYF. The DNA of the CDR3 is TGTGCCAGCAGCCAAGTCGGAGCTCGGAGACAGGGGTTTGCGTCCGGAAACACCATATATTTT.

The gene calls are TRBV6-1 and TRBJ1-2; 7 positions agree with TRBD1. Germline CDR1 is MNHNS and CDR2 is SASEGT. The CDR3 is 13 residues long. Losses at the gene ends were 4 bases for V and 3 bases for J; bases not matched to a gene: 2. CDR3 sequence: CASSGGTDYGYTF. CDR3 in DNA: TGTGCCAGCAGTGGCGGGACAGACTATGGCTACACCTTC.

J is TRBJ2-5 and V is TRBV11-1; TRBD1 matches 10 bases. Matching the DNA end better, TRBJ2-7 makes the J call doubtful. The CDR3 extends over 16 amino acids. CDR1 SGHAT and CDR2 FQDESV come from the germline V gene (reference sequence). CDR3 coding DNA: TGTGCCAGCAGCCCCCAACAAGGACAGGGGGGCTACGAGCAGTACTTC. It codes for CASSPQQGQGGYEQYF.

The rearrangement links TRBV7-3 to TRBJ2-5; D is perhaps TRBD2 (7 bases). In germline, CDR1 is SGHTA, CDR2 FQGTGA. The CDR3 is 15 amino acids. Trimming removed 2 bases from V and 1 base from J, with 11 bases in between. In nucleotides, the CDR3 is TGTGCCAGCAGCTTAGTAGGGGGGGCCCAAGAGACCCAGTACTTC. Translating gives CASSLVGGAQETQYF.

This rearrangement joins TRBV2 to TRBJ2-5; 9 nucleotides agree with TRBD1. This CDR3 has 13 amino acids. Germline V gene sequence: CDR1 SNHLY, CDR2 FYNNEI. Trimming removed 6 bases from V and 4 bases from J; junction bases left unmatched: 3. CDR3 sequence reads: CASRADRGETQYF. The CDR3 DNA reads TGTGCCAGCAGAGCGGACAGGGGAGAGACCCAGTACTTC.

This chain uses TRBV11-3 with TRBJ2-5; perhaps TRBD2 as D (6 bases). Germline V gene data show CDR1 as SGHNT and CDR2 as YENEEA. With 5 bases removed from V and 5 bases from J, the gap between germline ends came to 18 bases. The CDR3 totals 15 residues. CDR3 sequence (DNA): TGTGCCAGCAGCCTCCAGGGCGGGGAGAGGGAGACCCAGTACTTC. As protein: CASSLQGGERETQYF.

This clone turned up a few times. The chain links TRBV6-6 to TRBJ1-6; D may be TRBD1 (6 bases). The V gene lost 6 bases and the J gene lost 2 bases, with 14 bases spanning the gap. The CDR3 has 16 residues. Germline V gives CDR1 MNHNY, CDR2 SVGAGI (reference sequence). CDR3 protein: CASSPGTPTYNSPLHF. CDR3 DNA sequence: TGTGCCAGCAGCCCCGGGACACCTACCTATAATTCACCCCTCCACTTT.

This clone showed up just once. The chain combines TRBV9 with TRBJ1-2; D perhaps matches TRBD1 (5 bases). The ends were cut back, 7 bases at V and 4 bases at J, with 26 bases in the middle. The CDR3 runs 17 residues. CDR1 and CDR2 from the germline V gene are SGDLS and YYNGEE. CDR3 nucleotides: TGTGCCAGCGGGGCGGGGTCCGGGCCGATTTCTTTCTATGGCTACACCTTC. This translates into CASGAGSGPISFYGYTF.

V is TRBV4-1 and J is TRBJ2-6; D ambiguous. The germline CDR1 and CDR2 sequences are MGHRA and YSYEKL. The V end lost 1 base, the J end lost 3 bases, and 13 bases lay between the germline ends. The CDR3 totals 17 residues. The CDR3 DNA sequence: TGCGCCAGCAGCCAAGTCTTCCAGGTACGTGGGGCCAACGTCCTGACTTTC. It encodes CASSQVFQVRGANVLTF.

The chain links TRBV28 to TRBJ1-4; no firm D call. Germline CDR1 reads MDHEN; CDR2 reads SYDVKM. CDR3 length equals 12 residues. Trimming cost V 3 bases and J 11 bases, with 10 bases left between them. The CDR3 nucleotides are TGTGCCAGCAGTTTCGGAACAGTGAAACTGTTTTTT. Encoded protein: CASSFGTVKLFF.

The V gene is TRBV5-4, the J gene TRBJ2-1, with D unresolved. From germline, CDR1 is SGHNT and CDR2 YYREEE (reference sequence). Trimming stripped 4 bases from V and 5 bases from J, with 4 bases between. There are 11 residues in the CDR3. CDR3 nucleotides: TGTGCCAGCAGCCTAAACAATGAGCAGTTCTTC. Its protein product is CASSLNNEQFF.

This chain joins TRBV5-1 and TRBJ1-4, with 8 nucleotides matching TRBD1. CDR1 and CDR2 (germline): SGHRS, YFSETQ. V shed 0 bases, J shed 8 bases, and the junction held 6 bases outside the gene matches. This CDR3 has 15 residues. CDR3 protein: CASSLDRGYEEKLFF. DNA for the CDR3: TGCGCCAGCAGCTTGGACAGGGGGTACGAGGAAAAACTGTTTTTT.

The V and J genes are TRBV7-9 and TRBJ2-7; 10 nucleotides align to TRBD2. The CDR3 consists of 19 residues. CDR1 and CDR2 from the germline V gene are SEHNR and FQNEAQ (reference sequence). V was clipped by 4 bases and J by 3 bases; unmatched bases: 18. CDR3 region: CASSSGARGTLAGSYEQYF. For the CDR3, the DNA is TGTGCCAGCAGCTCAGGCGCCCGGGGTACACTAGCGGGAAGCTACGAGCAGTACTTC.

This chain joins TRBV30 and TRBJ1-2; no reliable D call. This CDR3 region has 13 residues. Trimming cost V 0 bases and J 7 bases, with 12 bases left between them. CDR1 GTSNPN and CDR2 SVGIG come from the germline V gene (reference sequence). As DNA, the CDR3 is TGTGCCTGGAGTGTCAAGGGCGGGAGTGGCTACACCTTC. It codes for CAWSVKGGSGYTF.

In this sample, this clone turned up once. The V gene is TRBV6-5, the J gene TRBJ1-2; a possible D gene is TRBD1 (5 bases). The CDR3 covers 15 residues. Germline CDR1 is MNHEY and CDR2 is SVGAGI. Trimming took off 7 bases at V and 0 bases at J, with 15 bases between the two ends. CDR3 amino acids: CASNPLQGTNYGYTF. CDR3 nucleotide sequence: TGTGCCAGCAATCCCCTCCAGGGTACTAACTATGGCTACACCTTC.